The 12 T cell receptor beta chains given below trace back to one sample, sequenced in a study of post-analysis software for immune sequencing data. Study-level results: Higher frequency in patients than in controls was seen for about 5 TRBV segments, with TRBV5-6, TRBV5-1 and TRBV20-1 among them.

Unique-molecular-identifier-tagged TCR beta cDNA libraries were used. A single record per CDR3 protein comes from TCRdb applying MiXCR to the PCR reads. The sample lists 750,000 to 950,000 distinct CDR3 sequences, roughly 46% occurring once. Their antigens are not known. The specimen was blood. The receptors derive from a girl aged 10 to 17 with multiple sclerosis.

This rearrangement joins TRBV5-1 to TRBJ2-1, with TRBD2 matching over 7 bases. V lost 4 bases and J lost 4; bases outside the gene matches: 11. CDR1 and CDR2 from the germline V gene are SGHRS and YFSETQ. The CDR3 runs 16 residues. The CDR3 region is CASSTPGTTIYNEQFF. The CDR3 nucleotides read TGCGCCAGCAGCACGCCCGGGACTACCATTTACAATGAGCAGTTCTTC.

This clonotype was detected only a few times. This chain links TRBV4-1 with TRBJ1-6; D not certain. Trimming took off 2 bases at V and 7 bases at J, with 12 bases between the two ends. The CDR3 totals 15 residues. From germline, CDR1 is MGHRA and CDR2 YSYEKL. The CDR3, as DNA: TGCGCCAGCAGCCAATCTTTGGAAACAAATTCACCCCTCCACTTT. Encoded protein: CASSQSLETNSPLHF.

This rearrangement joins TRBV12-3 or TRBV12-4 to TRBJ2-3; D remains ambiguous. This CDR3 has 13 residues. Deletions cut 6 bases from V and 4 bases from J, with 11 bases between. CDR3 sequence (DNA): TGTGCCAGCAGGCCCCTCGGCGCAGATACGCAGTATTTT. The encoded protein is CASRPLGADTQYF.

This chain connects TRBV6-5 to TRBJ1-2; 7 bases map to TRBD1. The CDR3 covers 18 residues. CDR1 and CDR2 from the germline V gene are MNHEY and SVGAGI. V lost 0 bases, J lost 0 bases, and 10 bases stayed unmatched. The DNA for the CDR3 is TGTGCCAGCAGTTACTCTTGGACAGGTCTCTCCACTAACTATGGCTACACCTTC. The encoded protein is CASSYSWTGLSTNYGYTF.

With regard to this clonotype: One end of the junction does not line up with germline, which may come from a read error. V is TRBV7-9 and J is TRBJ2-7; 11 nucleotides match TRBD2. CDR3 length: 16 amino acids. CDR1 SEHNR and CDR2 FQNEAQ come from the germline V gene (reference sequence). CDR3 sequence: CSSSLTSGSRGDEQYF. As DNA, the CDR3 is TGTTCCAGCAGCTTAACTAGCGGGAGCCGGGGGGACGAGCAGTACTTC.

The chain couples TRBV19 to TRBJ2-2; D perhaps matches TRBD2 (5 bases). The CDR3 runs to 14 residues. CDR1 and CDR2 from the germline V gene are LNHDA and SQIVND (reference sequence). The germline V and J ends were trimmed by 2 bases and 5 bases, with 9 bases remaining between them. Written as DNA, the CDR3 is TGTGCCAGTAGTATACGTCCGGGGACCGGGGAGCTGTTTTTT. Translation gives CASSIRPGTGELFF.

In this sample, this clonotype turned up a few times. The V and J genes are TRBV7-3 and TRBJ2-1; a possible D gene is TRBD2 (7 bases). Deletions cut 1 base from V and 8 bases from J, with 21 bases between. CDR3 size: 17 residues. The germline CDR1 and CDR2 sequences are SGHTA and FQGTGA. The CDR3 protein is CASSLNARGGSNDEQFF. CDR3 in DNA: TGTGCCAGCAGCTTAAACGCCAGGGGAGGGAGCAACGATGAGCAGTTCTTC.

This clonotype has more than one count but fewer than ten. This rearrangement joins TRBV29-1 to TRBJ2-7; TRBD1 matches 7 bases. The V gene end was trimmed by 6 bases and the J gene end by 3 bases; junction bases not matched to a gene: 14. The CDR3 contains 15 residues. Germline V gives CDR1 SQVTM, CDR2 ANQGSEA. The CDR3 nucleotides read TGCAGCGTCAAGGTAGGGGACAGCGGACTCTACGAGCAGTACTTC. This gives the protein CSVKVGDSGLYEQYF.

The CDR3 nucleotides read TGCGCCAGCAGCATCGGACAGGGCGGAGATGGCTACACCTTC. Its protein is CASSIGQGGDGYTF. The chain couples TRBV5-1 to TRBJ1-2; TRBD1 agrees at 8 bases. CDR3 length: 14 amino acids. Trimming removed 4 bases from V and 6 bases from J; junction bases left unmatched: 8. Germline V gene sequence: CDR1 SGHRS, CDR2 YFSETQ.

The genes are TRBV20-1 and TRBJ2-4; D possibly matches TRBD1 or TRBD2 (5 bases each). The assigned J gene may be wrong: the sequence end matches TRBJ2-7 better. CDR1 and CDR2 from the germline V gene are DFQATT and SNEGSKA (reference sequence). The CDR3 runs to 12 residues. CDR3 protein: CSAGDLADEQYF. The CDR3, as DNA: TGCAGTGCCGGGGACCTGGCTGACGAGCAGTACTTC.

CDR3 nucleotide sequence: TGTGCCAGCAGCCTACGAACGGGGCAGCCCCAGCATTTT. Its protein product is CASSLRTGQPQHF. The chain links TRBV11-3 to TRBJ1-5; D is unresolved. This CDR3 has 13 residues. The V end was cut by 5 bases, the J end by 7 bases, with 12 bases between. The V gene's germline CDR1 is SGHNT and CDR2 YENEEA.

This clonotype has a single count. J is TRBJ1-6 and V is TRBV18, with 7 bases fitting TRBD1. CDR3 length: 15 residues. Trimming took 3 bases from V and 6 from J; bases not matched to a gene: 5. Germline CDR1 is KGHSH and CDR2 is LQKENI. The CDR3 sequence: CASSPNRGPNSPLHF. The DNA for the CDR3 is TGTGCCAGCTCACCCAACAGGGGCCCTAATTCACCCCTCCACTTT. The complete variable domain, with remaining parts taken from reference TRBV18 and TRBJ1-6, reads NAGVMQNPRHLVRRRGQEARLRCSPMKGHSHVYWYRQLPEEGLKFMVYLQKENIIDESGMPKERFSAEFPKEGPSILRIQQVVRGDSAAYFCASSPNRGPNSPLHFGNGTRLTVT.